The text below deals with one T cell receptor beta chain. Its antigen is unidentified. The data belong to a study of shared clonotypes between healthy human individuals. The CDR3 spans 15 residues. From germline, CDR1 is MNHEY and CDR2 SVGAGI. Trimming removed 2 bases at V and 3 bases at J, with 14 bases between. Findings and limits, study-wide: What limited the represented genetic and exposure-history diversity was the small number of donors.

Here immunoSEQ multiplex PCR was the method, and the copy in TCRdb shows in-frame clones only, minus some. This repertoire shows roughly 500,000 clones, more than 65% found once; its top ten account for over 9.5%. The sequencing input was PBMCs. The TCR sequence derives from a middle-aged woman in good health. Some clones in this sample may be carry-over from other donors' samples. V is TRBV6-5 and J is TRBJ2-7; perhaps TRBD2 as D (7 bases). The CDR3 bases are TGTGCCAGCAGTTACCAACAGGGAGGGGACTACGAGCAGTACTTC. Translated, it gives CASSYQQGGDYEQYF.